This entry features one T cell receptor beta chain sequence. In the original analysis: Nucleated cell number was recorded as an estimate derived from reference gene primer amplification. This table comes from immunoSEQ multiplex PCR, and its TCRdb copy is limited to in-frame clones, with some not included. The DNA gave D and trimming, while V, J and clone size come from that table. The data contain fewer than 300,000 clones, more than 85% of them singletons. The data derive from a study of blood T cell repertoires in COVID-19. Study in general: From T cells, B-cell-depleted T cells, or PBMCs came the material, which was cDNA or gDNA.

Sequenced input: peripheral blood. This TCR came from a woman aged 25 to 39 with COVID-19, enrolled during active disease.

The CDR3 spells CASSPALARGNSPLHF. The CDR3 DNA is TGTGCCAGCAGTCCGGCTCTCGCCAGGGGCAATTCACCCCTCCACTTT. V is TRBV27 and J is TRBJ1-6, with D perhaps TRBD1 (6 bases). Germline lookup yields CDR1 MNHEY and CDR2 SMNVEV (reference sequence). CDR3 length equals 16 residues. The germline V and J ends were trimmed by 5 bases and 7 bases, with 18 bases remaining between them.